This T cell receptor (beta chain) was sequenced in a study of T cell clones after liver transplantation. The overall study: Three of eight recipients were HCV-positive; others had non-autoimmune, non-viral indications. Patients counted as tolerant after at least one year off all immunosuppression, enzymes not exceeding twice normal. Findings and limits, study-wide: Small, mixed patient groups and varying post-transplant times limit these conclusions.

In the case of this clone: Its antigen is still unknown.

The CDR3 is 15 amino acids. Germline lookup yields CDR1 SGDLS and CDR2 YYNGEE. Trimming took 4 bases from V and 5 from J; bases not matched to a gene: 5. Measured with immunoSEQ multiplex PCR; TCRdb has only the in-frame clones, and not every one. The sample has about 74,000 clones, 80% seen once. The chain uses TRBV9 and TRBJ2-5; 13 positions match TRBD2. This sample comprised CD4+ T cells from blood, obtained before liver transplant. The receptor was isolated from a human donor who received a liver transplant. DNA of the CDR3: TGTGCCAGCAGCCCCCAGGGACTAGCGGGGGAGACCCAGTACTTC. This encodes CASSPQGLAGETQYF.